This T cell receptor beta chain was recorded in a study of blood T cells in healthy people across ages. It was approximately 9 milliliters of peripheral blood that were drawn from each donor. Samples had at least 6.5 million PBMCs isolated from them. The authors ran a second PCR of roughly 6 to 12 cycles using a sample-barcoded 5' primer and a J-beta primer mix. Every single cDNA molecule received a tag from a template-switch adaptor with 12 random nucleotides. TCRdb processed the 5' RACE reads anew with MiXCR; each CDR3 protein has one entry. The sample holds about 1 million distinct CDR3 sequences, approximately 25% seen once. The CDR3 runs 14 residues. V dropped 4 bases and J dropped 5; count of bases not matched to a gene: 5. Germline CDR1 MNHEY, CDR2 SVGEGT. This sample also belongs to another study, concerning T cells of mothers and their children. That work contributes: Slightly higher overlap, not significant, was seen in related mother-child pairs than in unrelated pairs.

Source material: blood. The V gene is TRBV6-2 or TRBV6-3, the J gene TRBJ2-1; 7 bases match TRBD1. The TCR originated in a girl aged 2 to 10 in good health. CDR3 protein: CASSWDSLNNEQFF. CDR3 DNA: TGTGCCAGCAGTTGGGACAGCTTGAACAATGAGCAGTTCTTC.